The 3 T cell receptor beta chains presented below share a single source sample, sequenced in a study of T cells after yellow fever vaccination (dated by TCRdb to between 2018 and 2021). The sample's treatment or condition label is to be understood as: live attenuated yellow fever vaccine strain. The protocol used for the library was 5' RACE. The sequencer listed for this sample is Illumina HiSeq 2500. Using fastp trimming at Q25 and MiXCR clonotype assembly, TCRdb reanalyzed the public sequencing data and kept in-frame beta chains. When rows share a CDR3 protein, they turn into one entry using the most common DNA and genes. The sample has roughly 500,000 distinct CDR3 sequences on record, 15% to 20% of them singletons. The ten largest clones capture about 13% of the sample. Source: PBMCs, taken 15 days after the yellow fever booster vaccination. These receptors came from a man between 25 and 39 years old who received the YFV17D yellow fever vaccine.

V is TRBV25-1 and J is TRBJ1-1; 10 bases agree with TRBD1. CDR3 length: 14 residues. Trimming at V came to 6 bases and at J to 10 bases, leaving 11 bases not matched to a gene. Germline lookup yields CDR1 MGHDK and CDR2 SYGVNS. Here the CDR3 DNA reads TGTGCCAGCAGGTACGGGACAGGGGTGGGGCGAGCTTTCTTT. This sequence encodes CASRYGTGVGRAFF.

The chain is built from TRBV27 and TRBJ1-2; D uncertain. The CDR3 is made up of 12 amino acids. Trimming stripped 8 bases from V and 7 bases from J, with 14 bases between. CDR1 and CDR2 (germline): MNHEY, SMNVEV (reference sequence). CDR3 protein: CASGLRTFGYTF. CDR3 nucleotides: TGTGCCAGCGGCTTGAGGACGTTTGGCTACACCTTC.

This clonotype was observed a handful of times. The V and J genes are TRBV6-2 or TRBV6-3 and TRBJ1-6; maybe TRBD1 (6 bases). Per the germline V gene, CDR1 is MNHEY and CDR2 is SVGEGT. V lost 6 bases, J lost 6 bases, and 6 bases lay in between. CDR3 size: 12 residues. This CDR3 reads CASRDSNSPLHF. CDR3 sequence (DNA): TGTGCCAGCAGGGACAGTAATTCACCCCTCCACTTT.